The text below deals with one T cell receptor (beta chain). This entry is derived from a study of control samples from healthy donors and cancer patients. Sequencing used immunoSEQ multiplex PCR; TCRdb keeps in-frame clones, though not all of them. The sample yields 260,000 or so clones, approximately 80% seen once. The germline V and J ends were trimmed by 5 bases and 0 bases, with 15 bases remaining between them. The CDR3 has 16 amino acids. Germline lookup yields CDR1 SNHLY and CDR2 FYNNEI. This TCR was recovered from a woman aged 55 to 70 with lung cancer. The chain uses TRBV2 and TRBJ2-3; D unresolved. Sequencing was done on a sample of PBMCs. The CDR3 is CASSLGPLLSTDTQYF. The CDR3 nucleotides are TGTGCCAGCAGTTTAGGACCCCTTCTAAGCACAGATACGCAGTATTTT.